The present TCR beta chain was sequenced within a study of Ad26.COV2.S vaccination and SARS-CoV-2 variants. Findings of the study overall: Researchers reported similar non-spike TCR breadth in vaccine and placebo recipients.

Concerning this clone: Its antigen is not identified.

The germline V and J ends were trimmed by 3 bases and 0 bases, with 9 bases remaining between them. The CDR3 spans 15 residues. Germline V gene lookup returns CDR1 MDHEN and CDR2 SYDVKM. As for treatment: about 20 received Ad26.COV2.S at low or high dose, single or two shots; five or six received placebo; per-sample allocation not given. Specimen acquisition occurred on day 63 following the initial vaccine or placebo injection. Measured with immunoSEQ multiplex PCR; TCRdb has only the in-frame clones, and not every one. The sample holds about 480,000 clones, around nine tenths seen once. This sample comprised peripheral blood, obtained in a trial of Ad26.COV2.S vaccine versus placebo. This TCR was sampled from a person aged 18-65 years who received the Ad26.COV2.S COVID-19 vaccine or a placebo. V usage is TRBV28 and J usage is TRBJ1-5, with a possible D match to TRBD1 (5 bases). The CDR3 DNA reads TGTGCCAGCAGTTTCCCCAGGGATAGCAATCAGCCCCAGCATTTT. Its protein product is CASSFPRDSNQPQHF.